The T cell receptor (beta chain) under discussion was sequenced for a study of control samples from healthy donors and cancer patients. Here immunoSEQ multiplex PCR was the method, and the copy in TCRdb shows in-frame clones only, minus some. The repertoire consists of about 150,000 clones, with about 91% occurring once and the leading ten covering approximately 2.9%. This clone was seen only once. Trimming removed 3 bases at V and 2 bases at J, with 17 bases between. The germline V gene has CDR1 SGHNT and CDR2 YYREEE (reference sequence). This CDR3 is 16 amino acids long. The chain joins TRBV5-4 to TRBJ1-2, with a tentative D call TRBD1 (6 bases). The sequenced material came from blood. The sequence derives from a man aged 25 to 40 in good health. The CDR3 DNA sequence: TGTGCCAGCAGCTCCTGGGGGGGGGCGGAAAACTATGGCTACACCTTC. Protein: CASSSWGGAENYGYTF.